The T cell receptor (beta chain) described here comes from a study of blood T cell repertoires in COVID-19. About the study: PBMCs, B-cell-depleted T cells, or T cells were the source of the cDNA or gDNA that made up the material.

Those who participated ranged in age from about 18 to 89 years and resided in about two dozen US areas. Participant-reported clinical history was the basis for cohort assignment. Germline assignment: CDR1 SGHAT and CDR2 FQNNGV. J was trimmed by 4 bases and V by 5 bases; bases with no gene match: 7. The CDR3 extends over 15 amino acids. Original handling: Researchers report that nucleated cell counts were estimated from reference gene primer amplification. The protocol was immunoSEQ multiplex PCR, while the TCRdb copy is restricted to in-frame clones and leaves out a portion. That table furnishes V, J and clone size, whereas the DNA furnished D and trimming. The table shows nearly 250,000 clones, with roughly 85% occurring only once.

The V and J genes are TRBV11-2 and TRBJ1-4; the match to TRBD1 covers 7 bases. This receptor was taken from a woman aged 45 to 65 with acute COVID-19. The specimen sequenced was PBMCs or T cells enriched from blood (not recorded which). CDR3 loop: CASSQTGTVNEKLFF. CDR3 in DNA: TGTGCCAGCAGCCAAACCGGGACAGTTAATGAAAAACTGTTTTTT. The full variable domain, completed using reference TRBV11-2 and TRBJ1-4, is EAGVAQSPRYKIIEKRQSVAFWCNPISGHATLYWYQQILGQGPKLLIQFQNNGVVDDSQLPKDRFSAERLKGVDSTLKIQPAKLEDSAVYLCASSQTGTVNEKLFFGSGTQLSVL.